These 29 T cell receptor beta chains originate from one sample sequenced in a study of blood T cells in healthy people across ages. Sample-barcoded 5' priming and a J-beta primer mix drove a second PCR of roughly 7 to 11 cycles. TCRdb redid the calling of the 5' RACE reads with MiXCR, one entry per CDR3 protein. The sample yields 600,000 or so distinct CDR3 sequences, 25% to 30% seen once. The specimen was blood. These TCRs come from a woman of 80 years or more in good health.

There are many counts of this clonotype. This chain links TRBV7-8 with TRBJ2-3, with 8 bases that match TRBD2. J lost 4 bases, V lost 2 bases, and 8 bases had no gene match. The CDR3 has 16 amino acids. The V gene's germline CDR1 is SGHVS and CDR2 FQNEAQ. The CDR3, as DNA: TGTGCCAGCAGCTTAAACGGCGGGGGGAACTCAGATACGCAGTATTTT. Its protein product is CASSLNGGGNSDTQYF.

This chain connects TRBV30 to TRBJ2-5; D ambiguous. The CDR3 is 12 residues long. V was shortened by 3 bases and J by 11 bases, with 16 bases between the two germline ends. Germline V gene data show CDR1 as GTSNPN and CDR2 as SVGIG (reference sequence). The CDR3 here is CAWSLAGLEQYF. CDR3 coding DNA: TGTGCCTGGAGCTTAGCAGGTCTGGAGCAGTACTTC. Full variable domain (rest looked up from reference TRBV30 and TRBJ2-5): SQTIHQWPATLVQPVGSPLSLECTVEGTSNPNLYWYRQAAGRGLQLLFYSVGIGQISSEVPQNLSASRPQDRQFILSSKKLLLSDSGFYLCAWSLAGLEQYFGPGTRLLVL.

In this sample, this clonotype turned up many times. The rearrangement uses TRBV20-1 and TRBJ1-2, with 8 bases identical to TRBD1. The CDR3 spans 15 residues. Trimming cost V 3 bases and J 3 bases; bases outside gene matches: 9. Germline V gives CDR1 DFQATT, CDR2 SNEGSKA (reference sequence). For the CDR3, the DNA is TGCAGTGCTAGTCAAACCGGACAGGGCCACTATGGCTACACCTTC. Amino acid sequence: CSASQTGQGHYGYTF.

Many counts were recorded for this clonotype. The rearrangement joins TRBV7-2 to TRBJ2-3, with D maybe TRBD2 (5 bases). This CDR3 has 17 residues. The germline gives CDR1 SGHTA, CDR2 FQGNSA. Trimming shortened V by 1 base and J by 1 base, and 15 bases separated the two germline ends. The DNA for the CDR3 is TGTGCCAGCAGCTTAGATCTGGCTAGCCCCCGCACAGATACGCAGTATTTT. The encoded protein is CASSLDLASPRTDTQYF. The full variable domain, completed using reference TRBV7-2 and TRBJ2-3, is GAGVSQSPSNKVTEKGKDVELRCDPISGHTALYWYRQSLGQGLEFLIYFQGNSAPDKSGLPSDRFSAERTGGSVSTLTIQRTQQEDSAVYLCASSLDLASPRTDTQYFGPGTRLTVL.

Comments on this clonotype: This clone may be a read error of a much larger clone one base away. The chain joins TRBV10-3 to TRBJ2-3; D unresolved. V shed 10 bases and J shed 0 bases, with 5 bases lying between them. The CDR3 spans 11 residues. Germline assignment: CDR1 ENHRY and CDR2 SYGVKD. CDR3 residues: CATVSTDTQYF. Written as DNA, the CDR3 is TGTGCCACCGTTAGCACAGATACGCAGTATTTT.

This clonotype was seen many times. CDR3: CASSSSPLGGYTF. The CDR3 DNA reads as TGTGCCAGCAGTTCGAGTCCTCTGGGTGGCTACACCTTC. The chain uses TRBV28 and TRBJ1-2; no clear D gene. There are 13 residues in the CDR3. Germline values: CDR1 MDHEN, CDR2 SYDVKM. V was pared by 4 bases and J by 7 bases, with 13 bases between.

This clonotype has ten or more counts. This chain connects TRBV4-2 to TRBJ1-4; D gene ambiguous. In germline, CDR1 is LGHNA, CDR2 YNFKEQ. V was pared by 4 bases and J by 7 bases, with 16 bases between. This CDR3 spans 15 amino acids. In nucleotides, the CDR3 is TGTGCCAGCAGCCGGAAGCAGGCATCTGGTGAAAAACTGTTTTTT. Its translation: CASSRKQASGEKLFF.

The chain is built from TRBV7-9 and TRBJ1-6; perhaps TRBD1 as D (6 bases). This CDR3 contains 16 residues. Looked up from germline, CDR1 is SEHNR and CDR2 is FQNEAQ (reference sequence). Trimming removed 4 bases from V and 5 bases from J, with 15 bases in between. The CDR3 reads CASSSLQGPDNSPLHF. The CDR3 nucleotides read TGTGCCAGCAGCTCCCTCCAGGGGCCCGATAATTCACCCCTCCACTTT.

This clonotype was detected only a few times. The chain combines TRBV19 with TRBJ2-3, with TRBD2 matching 7 bases. The trim removed 3 bases at V and 3 bases at J, leaving 9 bases unmatched. Germline lookup yields CDR1 LNHDA and CDR2 SQIVND (reference sequence). This CDR3 is 16 amino acids long. CDR3 in DNA: TGTGCCAGTAGTATCGATGTCCAGGGAGGGACAGATACGCAGTATTTT. Its translation: CASSIDVQGGTDTQYF.

Regarding this clonotype: A much larger clone sits a single nucleotide away, making a read error possible. In this CDR3 the conserved last residue, phenylalanine or tryptophan, is missing, so a read error is likely. V usage is TRBV5-6 and J usage is TRBJ2-3; 9 nucleotides line up with TRBD1. This CDR3 is built from 15 residues. The junction had 4 bases not matched to a gene; V was cut back by 2 bases and J by 3 bases. Germline assignment: CDR1 SGHDT and CDR2 YYEEEE. DNA for the CDR3: TGTGCCAGCAGCTTCTACAGGGGGCAGACAGATACGCAGTATTTA. This sequence encodes CASSFYRGQTDTQYL.

This clonotype showed up just a few times. This may arise from a read error, as a much more abundant clone is one base away. This chain links TRBV5-1 with TRBJ2-5; perhaps TRBD1 as D (6 bases). Germline CDR1 reads SGHRS; CDR2 reads YFSETQ. The CDR3 is 15 amino acids. The CDR3 DNA reads TGCGCCAGCAGCTTGGAGGTGACAGGAGCAGAGGCCCAGTACTTC. Translated, it gives CASSLEVTGAEAQYF.

This clonotype was picked up many times. The chain has TRBV6-6 and TRBJ2-7; D is uncertain. The CDR3 length is 14 residues. CDR1 and CDR2 (germline): MNHNY, SVGAGI (reference sequence). Trimming took off 4 bases at V and 7 bases at J, with 17 bases between the two ends. This CDR3 is CASSSALRLQEQYF. DNA of the CDR3: TGTGCCAGCAGTTCCGCTCTGAGGCTTCAAGAGCAGTACTTC.

Ten or more counts support this clonotype. Just one base apart from a much larger clone, this may be a read error. V and J are TRBV7-9 and TRBJ2-7; D uncertain. Germline-derived CDR1 and CDR2 are SEHNR and FQNEAQ (reference sequence). V was cut by 3 bases and J by 5 bases, with 8 bases left in between. This CDR3 is built from 12 residues. CDR3 amino acids: CASSFSGNEQYF. CDR3 DNA: TGTGCCAGCAGCTTCAGTGGAAACGAGCAGTACTTC.

In its sample, this clonotype was seen many times. The gene calls are TRBV7-9 and TRBJ2-7; 8 nucleotides align to TRBD2. The CDR3 loop spans 12 amino acids. CDR1 is SEHNR and CDR2 is FQNEAQ in the germline V gene (reference sequence). V was pared by 4 bases and J by 9 bases, with 5 bases of the junction left unmatched. CDR3 DNA: TGTGCCAGCAGCTCCGGGACTAGAGTGCAGTACTTC. It yields the protein CASSSGTRVQYF.

This clonotype was recorded many times. This chain connects TRBV5-1 to TRBJ1-2; D gene ambiguous. V lost 4 bases to trimming and J lost 2 bases, with 12 bases between them. The CDR3 has 14 amino acids. Germline CDR1 SGHRS, CDR2 YFSETQ. CDR3 protein: CASSRQDGNYGYTF. The CDR3 DNA reads TGCGCCAGCAGCCGCCAGGACGGAAACTATGGCTACACCTTC.

This clonotype was recorded at least ten times. The chain joins TRBV11-2 to TRBJ2-1, with 9 positions matching TRBD1. The trim removed 5 bases at V and 4 bases at J, leaving 3 bases unmatched. Germline V gene data show CDR1 as SGHAT and CDR2 as FQNNGV. The CDR3 runs to 14 residues. The DNA for the CDR3 is TGTGCCAGCAGCCTTGACAGGGGGTACAATGAGCAGTTCTTC. It encodes CASSLDRGYNEQFF.

For the CDR3, the DNA is TGCAGTGCTGGTGCCGTTGAGCAGTTCTTC. Translated, it gives CSAGAVEQFF. V usage is TRBV20-1 and J usage is TRBJ2-1; D unclear. CDR3 length equals 10 residues. The germline CDR1 and CDR2 sequences are DFQATT and SNEGSKA (reference sequence). Trimming shortened V by 5 bases and J by 9 bases, and 8 bases separated the two germline ends.

In regard to this clonotype: This could be a read error, since a much larger clone is one nucleotide away. The J gene is TRBJ2-5, the V gene TRBV6-1; 7 positions match TRBD2. The CDR3 is made up of 12 amino acids. V shed 9 bases and J 11 bases; nucleotides not matched to a gene: 12. The germline gives CDR1 MNHNS, CDR2 SASEGT. The CDR3 nucleotides read TGTGCCAGTGGTTGGGGGGGAAATGAGCAGTACTTC. This encodes CASGWGGNEQYF.

Regarding this clonotype: Just one base apart from a much larger clone, this may be a read error. The gene calls are TRBV10-3 and TRBJ2-1; D not certain. V dropped 6 bases and J dropped 0 bases, with 6 bases sitting between them. This CDR3 has 13 residues. CDR1 is ENHRY, CDR2 SYGVKD, per germline. In nucleotides, the CDR3 is TGTGCCATCAGGGGGAACTCCTACAATGAGCAGTTCTTC. This gives the protein CAIRGNSYNEQFF.

This rearrangement joins TRBV2 to TRBJ1-2; D is unclear. Germline CDR1 is SNHLY and CDR2 is FYNNEI. Trimming left V 7 bases short and J 8 bases short, with 20 bases between. CDR3 size: 14 residues. The CDR3 bases are TGTGCCAGCAAACAAAACGGTCAGGAGGCGGGCTACACCTTC. As protein: CASKQNGQEAGYTF.

This clonotype was detected only a few times. This clone may be a read error of a much larger clone one base away. The chain links TRBV3-1 to TRBJ2-7; possibly TRBD1 for D (6 bases). Germline CDR1 LGHDT, CDR2 YNNKEL (reference sequence). CDR3 length: 13 residues. The CDR3 nucleotides read TGTGCCGGCAGCCAAACCGGACAGTCCGAGCAGTACTTC. Protein: CAGSQTGQSEQYF.

This clonotype has only a few counts. The V and J genes are TRBV9 and TRBJ2-3, with 16 bases lining up with TRBD2. The V gene's germline CDR1 is SGDLS and CDR2 YYNGEE. The CDR3 runs 18 residues. V shed 4 bases, J shed 2 bases, and the junction held 7 bases outside the gene matches. In nucleotides, the CDR3 is TGTGCCAGCAGCTCGGGACTAGCGGGGGGGCCTTTCACAGATACGCAGTATTTT. It translates to CASSSGLAGGPFTDTQYF.

This clonotype has ten or more counts. The chain couples TRBV4-3 to TRBJ2-1, with D possibly TRBD2 on 5 matching bases. The germline CDR1 and CDR2 sequences are LGHNA and YSLEER. V was pared by 3 bases and J by 0 bases, with 12 bases between. The CDR3 spans 16 residues. CDR3 in DNA: TGCGCCAGCAGCCAGGAAGCGGTTAGCTCCTACAATGAGCAGTTCTTC. This gives the protein CASSQEAVSSYNEQFF.

J is TRBJ1-5 and V is TRBV2, with TRBD1 as a possible D gene (5 bases). CDR1 is SNHLY, CDR2 FYNNEI, per germline. The V end was cut by 1 base, the J end by 4 bases, with 8 bases between. This CDR3 is built from 14 residues. CDR3 region: CASSEGGTNQPQHF. The CDR3 DNA follows: TGTGCCAGCAGTGAAGGGGGGACTAATCAGCCCCAGCATTTT.

Remarks on this clonotype: A much more abundant neighbour one base away suggests this may be a read error. J is TRBJ2-7 and V is TRBV6-2 or TRBV6-3; D not resolved. V shed 4 bases and J shed 10 bases, with 11 bases lying between them. CDR3 length equals 11 residues. Germline V lookup: CDR1 MNHEY, CDR2 SVGEGT. For the CDR3, the DNA is TGTGCCAGCAGTTTCCTAGGACCCCAGTACTTC. This gives the protein CASSFLGPQYF.

In this sample, this clonotype turned up many times. This rearrangement joins TRBV5-6 to TRBJ1-2; D gene ambiguous. This CDR3 contains 13 residues. Germline V gives CDR1 SGHDT, CDR2 YYEEEE. With 3 bases removed from V and 6 bases from J, the gap between germline ends came to 12 bases. CDR3 bases: TGTGCCAGCAGCTGGAGGACCCGCCATGGCTACACCTTC. It specifies CASSWRTRHGYTF.

This clonotype was seen ten or more times. The chain links TRBV11-1 to TRBJ2-7; a possible D gene is TRBD2 (7 bases). Germline values: CDR1 SGHAT, CDR2 FQDESV (reference sequence). The CDR3 has 16 residues. With 5 bases removed from V and 2 bases from J, the gap between germline ends came to 19 bases. The CDR3 loop is CASSRGDRDTPYEQYF. CDR3 coding DNA: TGTGCCAGCAGCCGGGGGGATAGGGACACCCCCTACGAGCAGTACTTC.

The J gene is TRBJ2-7, the V gene TRBV30, with 12 positions matching TRBD1. J gave up 6 bases and V 1 base, and 4 bases lay outside the gene matches. This CDR3 has 14 residues. The germline V gene encodes CDR1 GTSNPN and CDR2 SVGIG (reference sequence). The CDR3 sequence: CAWSGDRGRREQYF. In DNA form, the CDR3 reads TGTGCCTGGAGTGGGGACAGGGGGCGTCGCGAGCAGTACTTC.

In regard to this clonotype: A much larger clone differs by one base, so this may be a read error. For the CDR3, the DNA is TGTGCCAGCAGCTTAAACGGGCGCGGACACGAGCAGTACTTC. Residues: CASSLNGRGHEQYF. V usage is TRBV7-2 and J usage is TRBJ2-4, with D hard to call. Judging by the DNA end, TRBJ2-7 fits better; the J call may be wrong. Germline loops: CDR1 SGHTA, CDR2 FQGNSA. The CDR3 runs to 14 residues.